Listed here is a single TCR beta chain. Its antigen is undetermined. The data stem from a study of cytomegalovirus exposure and HLA in healthy donors. Notes on the study in general: CMV antigen specificity was confirmed in vitro for three CMV-associated chains.

This table comes from immunoSEQ multiplex PCR, and its TCRdb copy is limited to in-frame clones, with some not included. The profile shows fewer than 100,000 clones, over 85% of them singletons. V was pared by 2 bases and J by 0 bases, with 9 bases between. CDR1 and CDR2 from the germline V gene are SGHRS and YFSETQ. The CDR3 extends over 15 amino acids. Sequenced sample: PBMCs. This TCR was sampled from a woman between 18 and 30 years old in good health and CMV-seronegative. The chain links TRBV5-1 to TRBJ2-1, with TRBD2 as a possible D gene (6 bases). In nucleotides, the CDR3 is TGCGCCAGCAGCTTTCAAGCGGGCTCCTACAATGAGCAGTTCTTC. Its protein product is CASSFQAGSYNEQFF.